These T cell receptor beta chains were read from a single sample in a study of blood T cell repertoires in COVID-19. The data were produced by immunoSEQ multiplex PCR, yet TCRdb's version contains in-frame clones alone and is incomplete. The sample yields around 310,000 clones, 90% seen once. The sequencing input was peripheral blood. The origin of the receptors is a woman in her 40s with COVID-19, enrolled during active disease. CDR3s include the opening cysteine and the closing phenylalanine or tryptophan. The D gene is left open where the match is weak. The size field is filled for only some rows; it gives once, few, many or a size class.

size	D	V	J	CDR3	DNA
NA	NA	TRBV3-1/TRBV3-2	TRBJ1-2	CASSQNIWGGDYTF	TGTGCCAGCAGCCAAAATATCTGGGGAGGGGACTACACCTTC
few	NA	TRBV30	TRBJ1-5	CAWSLSNQPQHF	TGTGCCTGGAGTCTTAGTAATCAGCCCCAGCATTTT
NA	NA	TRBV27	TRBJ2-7	CASSFDPGHLAYEQYF	TGTGCCAGCAGTTTCGATCCGGGACACCTAGCCTACGAGCAGTACTTC
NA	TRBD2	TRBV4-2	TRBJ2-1	CASSPSGVSGGNNEQFF	TGTGCCAGCAGCCCGTCTGGGGTCTCGGGGGGGAACAATGAGCAGTTCTTC
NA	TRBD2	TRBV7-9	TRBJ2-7	CASSSPWTSGIPHEQYF	TGTGCCAGCAGCTCCCCTTGGACTAGCGGGATTCCTCACGAGCAGTACTTC
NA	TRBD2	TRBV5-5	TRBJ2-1	CASSFRTSEDEQFF	TGTGCCAGCAGCTTTCGGACTAGCGAGGATGAGCAGTTCTTC
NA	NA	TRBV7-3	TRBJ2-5	CASSPDSLSPQETQYF	TGTGCCAGCAGCCCCGACAGTCTCTCTCCCCAAGAGACCCAGTACTTC
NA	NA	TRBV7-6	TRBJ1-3	CASSLEGRVSGNTIYF	TGTGCCAGCAGCTTAGAGGGCAGGGTCTCTGGAAACACCATATATTTT
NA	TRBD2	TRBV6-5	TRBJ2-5	CASSPTSGKTQYF	TGTGCCAGCAGTCCGACTAGCGGAAAGACCCAGTACTTC
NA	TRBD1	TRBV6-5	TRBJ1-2	CASSGQNYGYTF	TGTGCCAGCTCGGGACAGAACTATGGCTACACCTTC
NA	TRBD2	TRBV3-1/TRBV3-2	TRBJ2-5	CASSPVAGRAAQYF	TGTGCCAGCAGCCCAGTAGCGGGAAGGGCGGCCCAGTACTTC
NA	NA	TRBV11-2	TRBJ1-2	CASSFSSGLTNYGYTF	TGTGCCAGCAGCTTCTCGTCGGGACTGACCAACTATGGCTACACCTTC
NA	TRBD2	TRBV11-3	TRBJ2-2	CASSSGRMNTGELFF	TGTGCCAGCAGCTCCGGGAGGATGAACACCGGGGAGCTGTTTTTT
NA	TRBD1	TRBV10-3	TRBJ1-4	CAISEQGWGGEKLFF	TGTGCCATCAGTGAACAGGGGTGGGGAGGTGAAAAACTGTTTTTT
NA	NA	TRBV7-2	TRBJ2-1	CASSFRTGNEQFF	TGTGCCAGCAGCTTCAGGACTGGGAATGAGCAGTTCTTC
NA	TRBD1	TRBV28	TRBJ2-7	CASSFFGQGAYEQYF	TGTGCCAGCAGTTTTTTCGGACAGGGGGCTTACGAGCAGTACTTC
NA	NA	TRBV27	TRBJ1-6	CASSFGLNNSPLHF	TGTGCCAGCAGTTTTGGGCTTAATAATTCACCCCTCCACTTT
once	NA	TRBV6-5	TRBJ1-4	CASRRSTNEKLFF	TGTGCCAGCAGACGGTCGACTAATGAAAAACTGTTTTTT
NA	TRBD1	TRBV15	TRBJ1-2	CATSRVQGVRDRGDTF	TGTGCCACCAGCAGAGTTCAAGGGGTACGGGACAGGGGCGACACCTTC
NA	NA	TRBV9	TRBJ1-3	CASSDGRADSGNTIYF	TGTGCCAGCAGCGATGGCAGGGCAGACTCTGGAAACACCATATATTTT
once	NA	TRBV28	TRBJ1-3	CASSSTATSGNTIYF	TGTGCCAGCAGCTCCACTGCTACCTCTGGAAACACCATATATTTT
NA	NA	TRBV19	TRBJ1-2	CASSIWGGDGGYTF	TGTGCCAGTAGTATATGGGGAGGGGATGGTGGCTACACCTTC
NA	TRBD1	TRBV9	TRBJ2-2	CASSVGQGAVGELFF	TGTGCCAGCAGCGTCGGACAGGGGGCTGTCGGGGAGCTGTTTTTT
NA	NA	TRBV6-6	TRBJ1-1	CASSYSIADTNTEAFF	TGTGCCAGCAGTTACTCGATTGCAGATACGAACACTGAAGCTTTCTTT
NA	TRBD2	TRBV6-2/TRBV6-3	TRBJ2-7	CASSPRQTSGYEQYF	TGTGCCAGCAGCCCACGCCAAACTAGCGGATACGAGCAGTACTTC
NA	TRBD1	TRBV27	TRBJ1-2	CASSRQGALLGGYTF	TGTGCCAGCAGTCGACAGGGGGCCTTGTTGGGAGGCTACACCTTC
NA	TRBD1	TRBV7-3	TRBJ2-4	CASSLVGGQGGIQYF	TGTGCCAGCAGCTTAGTAGGGGGCCAGGGTGGCATTCAGTACTTC
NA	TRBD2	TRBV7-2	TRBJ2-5	CASSLVGGGVRETQYF	TGTGCCAGCAGCTTAGTTGGCGGGGGGGTCAGGGAGACCCAGTACTTC
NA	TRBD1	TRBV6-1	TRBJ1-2	CASSEDRGRLNYGYTF	TGTGCCAGCAGTGAGGACAGGGGTCGGCTTAACTATGGCTACACCTTC
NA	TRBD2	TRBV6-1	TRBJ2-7	CASSERGTSGSYEQYF	TGTGCCAGCAGTGAGAGAGGGACTAGCGGATCCTACGAGCAGTACTTC
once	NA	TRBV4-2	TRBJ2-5	CASSQDEGEGFQETQYF	TGTGCCAGCAGCCAAGATGAAGGGGAAGGATTCCAAGAGACCCAGTACTTC
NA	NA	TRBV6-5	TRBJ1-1	CASSSGKGENTEAFF	TGTGCCAGCAGTTCCGGTAAGGGGGAAAACACTGAAGCTTTCTTT
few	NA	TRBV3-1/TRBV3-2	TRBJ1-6	CASSQEPTGGALHF	TGTGCCAGCAGCCAAGAGCCGACGGGAGGGGCCCTCCACTTT
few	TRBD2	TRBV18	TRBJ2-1	CASSPTSGRMGEQFF	TGTGCCAGCTCACCTACTAGCGGGAGGATGGGTGAGCAGTTCTTC
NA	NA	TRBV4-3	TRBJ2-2	CASSPIGTNTGELFF	TGCGCCAGCAGCCCGATCGGGACAAACACCGGGGAGCTGTTTTTT
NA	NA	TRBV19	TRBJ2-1	CASRKLIEDEQFF	TGTGCCAGTAGAAAGTTAATTGAGGATGAGCAGTTCTTC
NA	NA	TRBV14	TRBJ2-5	CASSPLGETQYF	TGTGCCAGCAGCCCGCTCGGGGAGACCCAGTACTTC
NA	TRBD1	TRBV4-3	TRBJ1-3	CASSQEPAGGSGNTIYF	TGCGCCAGCAGCCAAGAGCCAGCAGGGGGCTCTGGAAACACCATATATTTT
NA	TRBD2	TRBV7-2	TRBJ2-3	CASSLARRGADTQYF	TGTGCCAGCAGCTTAGCGCGCCGGGGGGCAGATACGCAGTATTTT
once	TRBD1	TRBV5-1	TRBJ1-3	CASSLIGQGATSSGNTIYF	TGCGCCAGCAGCTTGATCGGACAGGGGGCGACGAGCTCTGGAAACACCATATATTTT
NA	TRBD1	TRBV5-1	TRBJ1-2	CASSFLGQGAYGYTF	TGCGCCAGCAGCTTTTTGGGACAGGGGGCCTATGGCTACACCTTC
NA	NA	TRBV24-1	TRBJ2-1	CATSDLTTPGQFF	TGTGCCACCAGTGACCTAACTACACCGGGGCAGTTCTTC
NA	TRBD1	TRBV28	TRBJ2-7	CASSPRGQGRYEQYF	TGTGCCAGCAGCCCCCGGGGACAGGGCCGTTACGAGCAGTACTTC
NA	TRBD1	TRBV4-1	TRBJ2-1	CASSARDRGWGINNNEQFF	TGCGCCAGCAGCGCCCGGGACAGGGGGTGGGGGATCAATAATAATGAGCAGTTCTTC
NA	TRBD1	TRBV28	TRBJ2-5	CASSLPGQVEDF	TGTGCCAGCAGTTTACCCGGACAGGTGGAGGACTTC
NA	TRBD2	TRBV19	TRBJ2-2	CASSLASGSGTGELFF	TGTGCCAGTAGTTTGGCTAGCGGGAGTGGCACCGGGGAGCTGTTTTTT